This TCR beta chain was obtained from a study of shared clonotypes between healthy human individuals (dated by TCRdb to about 2020). Study-wide context: A couple of women and a few men aged 18 to 49 years were included in the cohort. Per donor, three plates each were used for CD4 naive and CD4 memory, two for CD8 naive, and one for CD8 memory. To estimate repertoire size and how much clonotypes are shared between individuals, the study performed deep sequencing of blood TCR repertoires from roughly five healthy adults. Different laboratories and diverse techniques were used to prepare libraries and sequence TCR repertoires, to increase sequencing depth and limit assay-specific biases. Per donor, leukapheresis produced somewhere between about 0.8 and 9 billion PBMCs.

V gives up 2 bases and J gives up 4 bases, and the segment between their germline ends measures 19 bases. CDR1 and CDR2, looked up from the germline V gene, are SGHDT and YYEEEE. Reading from cysteine to phenylalanine, the CDR3 counts 17 amino acids. Just the 51-base CDR3 DNA is kept, in frame starting at base 1. As to this clone: Its specific antigen is unknown. No much larger clone exists at a distance of one base, and base qualities are not known.

The study at large found these results: Clonotypes shared by all four sorted-subset donors showed higher generation probabilities than non-shared clonotypes. Naive subsets generally had larger estimated clonotype richness than memory subsets. Incomplete sequencing was indicated by rarefaction of sorted-subset datasets, despite the large sequencing depth. The small number of donors limited the genetic and exposure-history diversity represented. Only blood was sampled, and tissue TCR repertoires likely differ from those in blood. Roughly 5.2% of naive CD4, 3% to 4% of naive CD8, around 2.3% of memory CD4, and approximately 0.39% of memory CD8 clonotypes were shared across several donors. Pairwise subsampling led to the expectation that sequencing depth would affect the degree of clonotype sharing among donors.

Using the deep immunoSEQ assay, TCR CDR3 regions were amplified from genomic DNA by multiplex PCR. Genomic DNA extracted from each cell subset was distributed evenly over all wells of several immunoSEQ 96-well plates, and each plate served as one replicate. Each replicate PCR for sorted subsets received about 200 ng genomic DNA, equal to about 30,000 T cell genomes. Purified libraries were quantified with a Qubit 3.0 fluorometer, sized on a Bioanalyzer 2100, and re-quantified with the KAPA Library Quantification kit. Each immunoSEQ 96-well plate was sequenced on its own single-read 150-cycle Illumina NextSeq 550 flow cell. The source study handled its data this way. The immunoSEQ output contained only junctional sequences without quality scores, so filtering could not match that applied to full-length reads. Sequences were annotated with PyIR, a Python wrapper for IgBLAST v1.9, using IMGT germline references to assign V/J genes and CDR3. Reads with weak V/J assignments (E-value above 1e-6), missing CDR3, stop codons, out-of-frame junctions, or ambiguous translated residues were removed. A V3J clonotype was defined by an identical inferred V gene, J gene, and CDR3 amino acid sequence. Percentage overlap between repertoires was calculated by dividing the number of shared unique clonotypes by the size of the smaller repertoire. Repertoire richness was assessed with RTK rarefaction, the Chao1 estimator, and Recon v2.1 estimates of unobserved clonotypes. Generation probabilities for all TCRbeta clonotypes obtained by the gDNA method from a handful of donors were computed using OLGA. Entries here come from immuneACCESS through TCRdb and include only in-frame sequences with V and J called. Some clones fail to appear in such tables; in the studies checked, an unresolved V gene covers under half of the shortfall, and the cause of the remainder is unknown. From that table come the V and J calls and clone size; the DNA was used to work out D and trimming. Counted in this sample were about 1 million clones; about 70% of them appeared once. Clones ranked in the top ten supply around 1.4% of the sample.

Healthy HIV-negative adults with no recently reported acute infections or vaccinations were included as donors. Every donor was a Caucasian adult living in Nashville, Tennessee, USA. CD4+ T cells were enriched by magnetic negative selection, after which naive cells were positively selected on CD45RA and the negative fraction was taken as the memory subset. Blood was collected by leukapheresis, and PBMCs were isolated by Ficoll-Histopaque density gradient centrifugation and then cryopreserved in liquid nitrogen vapor phase. Analytical flow cytometry was used to check the purity and quantity of every magnetically sorted T cell population. From each sorted fraction, genomic DNA was isolated and quantified by UV absorbance on a Nanodrop 2000c.

This receptor chain uses TRBV5-6 and TRBJ1-5; the D gene is perhaps TRBD1, on 5 matching bases. Material for sequencing was memory CD4+ T cells sorted from blood. The sample's cell subset or site, from its label and the paper: CD45RA-negative fraction. The receptor was isolated from a man aged 18 to 35 in good health. The CDR3 region reads CASSLRTGRIKNQPQHF. The DNA reads TGTGCCAGCAGCTTACGAACAGGTCGTATCAAGAATCAGCCCCAGCATTTT.